Each of the 5 T cell receptor beta chains below was sequenced from the same sample in a study of neurological immune-mediated disorders (dated by TCRdb to between 2019 and 2020). To prepare the library, 5' RACE was applied. The sequencer listed for this sample is Illumina HiSeq 2500. The public reads were reanalyzed by TCRdb: fastp trimming at Q25, MiXCR alignment, in-frame beta chains only. Each entry merges the rows of one CDR3 protein and shows their most common DNA and genes. Counted in this sample were tens of thousands of distinct CDR3 sequences; roughly 18% of them appeared once. Approximately 15% of the sample belongs to the ten largest clones. The sample consisted of PBMCs. The receptor source for this set is a woman in her thirties or forties in good health.

This clonotype was seen repeatedly, ten times or more. V and J are TRBV7-3 and TRBJ1-6, with D possibly matching TRBD1 (5 bases). Germline V gives CDR1 SGHTA, CDR2 FQGTGA. V gave up 5 bases and J gave up 7 bases, with 9 bases separating them. CDR3 size: 13 residues. The CDR3 sequence: CASSRQLNSPLHF. CDR3 in DNA: TGTGCCAGCAGCCGACAGTTAAATTCACCCCTCCACTTT. Looking up the rest from reference TRBV7-3 and TRBJ1-6 gives the full variable domain: GAGVSQTPSNKVTEKGKYVELRCDPISGHTALYWYRQSLGQGPEFLIYFQGTGAADDSGLPNDRFFAVRPEGSVSTLKIQRTERGDSAVYLCASSRQLNSPLHFGNGTRLTVT.

There are many counts of this clonotype. This chain uses TRBV2 with TRBJ2-1; D is possibly TRBD1 (6 bases). Looked up from germline, CDR1 is SNHLY and CDR2 is FYNNEI. V lost 4 bases, J lost 2 bases, and 18 bases lay in between. The CDR3 is 17 residues long. The chain's CDR3 is CASSAGTRASTYNEQFF. CDR3 in DNA: TGTGCCAGCAGTGCCGGGACAAGGGCCTCTACCTACAATGAGCAGTTCTTC.

This clonotype was detected many times. The chain recombines TRBV6-5 with TRBJ1-1, with D perhaps matching TRBD1 (5 bases). Germline V gene lookup returns CDR1 MNHEY and CDR2 SVGAGI. The CDR3 contains 13 residues. The V end lost 4 bases, the J end lost 2 bases, and 8 bases lay between the germline ends. CDR3 DNA: TGTGCCAGCAGTTGGGGACCAAACACTGAAGCTTTCTTT. Encoded protein: CASSWGPNTEAFF.

This clonotype was observed many times. The V gene is TRBV28, the J gene TRBJ2-7; tentatively, D is TRBD2 (7 bases). The CDR3 contains 13 residues. CDR1 and CDR2 from the germline V gene are MDHEN and SYDVKM. With 5 bases removed from V and 3 bases from J, the gap between germline ends came to 11 bases. The CDR3 sequence is CASSARGLYEQYF. The CDR3 nucleotides read TGTGCCAGCAGTGCGCGGGGGCTCTACGAGCAGTACTTC. Together with reference TRBV28 and TRBJ2-7, the CDR3 gives the full variable domain: DVKVTQSSRYLVKRTGEKVFLECVQDMDHENMFWYRQDPGLGLRLIYFSYDVKMKEKGDIPEGYSVSREKKERFSLILESASTNQTSMYLCASSARGLYEQYFGPGTRLTVT.

In this sample, this clonotype turned up many times. The chain has TRBV15 and TRBJ2-1; possibly TRBD2 for D (6 bases). Germline V lookup: CDR1 LNHNV, CDR2 YYDKDF (reference sequence). CDR3 length equals 16 residues. Trimming removed 5 bases from V and 6 bases from J, with 20 bases in between. This CDR3 reads CATSSWGVPNPNEQFF. In DNA form, the CDR3 reads TGTGCCACCAGCTCCTGGGGGGTTCCCAATCCCAATGAGCAGTTCTTC.